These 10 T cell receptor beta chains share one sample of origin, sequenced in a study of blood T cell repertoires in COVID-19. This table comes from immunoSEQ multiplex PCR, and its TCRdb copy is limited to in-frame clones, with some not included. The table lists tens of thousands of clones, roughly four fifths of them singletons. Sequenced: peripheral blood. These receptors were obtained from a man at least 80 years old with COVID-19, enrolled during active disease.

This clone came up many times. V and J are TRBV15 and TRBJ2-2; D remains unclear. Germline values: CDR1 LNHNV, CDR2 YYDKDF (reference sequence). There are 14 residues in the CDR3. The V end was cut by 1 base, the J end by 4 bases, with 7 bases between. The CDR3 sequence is CATSRGQITGELFF. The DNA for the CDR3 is TGTGCCACCAGCAGAGGACAAATCACCGGGGAGCTGTTTTTT.

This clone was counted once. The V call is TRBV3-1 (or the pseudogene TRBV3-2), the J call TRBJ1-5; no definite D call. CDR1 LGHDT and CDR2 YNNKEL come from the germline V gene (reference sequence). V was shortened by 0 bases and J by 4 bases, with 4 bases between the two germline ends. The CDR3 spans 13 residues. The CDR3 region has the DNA TGTGCCAGCAGCCAAGAGAGGAATCAGCCCCAGCATTTT. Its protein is CASSQERNQPQHF.

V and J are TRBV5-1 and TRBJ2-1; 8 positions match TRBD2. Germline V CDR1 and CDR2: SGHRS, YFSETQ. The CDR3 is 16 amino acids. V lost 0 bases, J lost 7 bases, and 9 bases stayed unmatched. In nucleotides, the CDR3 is TGCGCCAGCAGCTTGGACCAGGGCGGGGGGACGAATGAGCAGTTCTTC. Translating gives CASSLDQGGGTNEQFF. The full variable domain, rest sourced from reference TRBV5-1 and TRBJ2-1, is KAGVTQTPRYLIKTRGQQVTLSCSPISGHRSVSWYQQTPGQGLQFLFEYFSETQRNKGNFPGRFSGRQFSNSRSEMNVSTLELGDSALYLCASSLDQGGGTNEQFFGPGTRLTVL.

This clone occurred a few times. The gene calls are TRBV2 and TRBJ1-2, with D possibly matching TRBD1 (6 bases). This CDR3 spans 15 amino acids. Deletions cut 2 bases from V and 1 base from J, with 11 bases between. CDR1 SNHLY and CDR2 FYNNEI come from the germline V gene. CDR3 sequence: CASSERAGVNYGYTF. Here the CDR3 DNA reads TGTGCCAGCAGTGAAAGGGCAGGGGTTAACTATGGCTACACCTTC.

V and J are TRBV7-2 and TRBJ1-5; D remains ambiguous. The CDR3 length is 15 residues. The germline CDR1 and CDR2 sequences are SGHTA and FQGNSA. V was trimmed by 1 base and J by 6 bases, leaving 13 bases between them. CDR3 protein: CASSLVWEGSQPQHF. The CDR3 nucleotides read TGTGCCAGCAGCTTAGTTTGGGAGGGTAGTCAGCCCCAGCATTTT.

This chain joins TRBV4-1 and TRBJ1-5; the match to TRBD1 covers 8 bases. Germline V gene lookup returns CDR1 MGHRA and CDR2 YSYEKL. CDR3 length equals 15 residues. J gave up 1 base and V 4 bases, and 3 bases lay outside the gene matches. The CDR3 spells CASSPTGASNQPQHF. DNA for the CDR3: TGCGCCAGCAGCCCGACAGGGGCAAGCAATCAGCCCCAGCATTTT.

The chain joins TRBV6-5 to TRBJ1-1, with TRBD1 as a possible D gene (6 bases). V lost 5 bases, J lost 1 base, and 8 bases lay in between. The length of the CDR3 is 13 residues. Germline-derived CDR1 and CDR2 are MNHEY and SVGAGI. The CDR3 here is CASSNRANTEAFF. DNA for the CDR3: TGTGCCAGCAGTAACAGGGCGAACACTGAAGCTTTCTTT.

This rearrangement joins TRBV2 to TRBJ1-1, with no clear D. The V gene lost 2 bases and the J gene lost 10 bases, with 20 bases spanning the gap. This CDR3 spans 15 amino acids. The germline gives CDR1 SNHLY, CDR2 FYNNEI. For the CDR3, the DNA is TGTGCCAGCAGTGAAAATCCGAACGGGGTTAGCCCAGCTTTCTTT. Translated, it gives CASSENPNGVSPAFF.

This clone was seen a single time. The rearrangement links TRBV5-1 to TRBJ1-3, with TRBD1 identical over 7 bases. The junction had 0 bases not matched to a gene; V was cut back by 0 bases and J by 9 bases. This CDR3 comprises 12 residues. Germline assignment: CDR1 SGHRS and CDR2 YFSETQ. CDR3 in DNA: TGCGCCAGCAGCTTGGAGGGGGCCACCATATATTTT. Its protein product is CASSLEGATIYF.

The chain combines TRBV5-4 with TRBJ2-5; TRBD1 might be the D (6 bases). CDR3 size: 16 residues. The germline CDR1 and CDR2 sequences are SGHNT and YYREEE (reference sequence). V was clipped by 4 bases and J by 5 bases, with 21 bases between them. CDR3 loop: CASSTLVATGTETQYF. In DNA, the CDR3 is TGTGCCAGCAGCACCCTGGTTGCAACAGGGACGGAGACCCAGTACTTC.